What follows are 15 T cell receptor beta chains derived from one specimen sequenced in a study of blood T cell repertoires in COVID-19. Using immunoSEQ multiplex PCR, the repertoire was profiled, and TCRdb retains in-frame clones only, with some absent. The sample holds some 350,000 clones; around 87% are singletons and the top ten take around 3%. The sequenced sample was peripheral blood. The receptors here all came from a human donor in a cohort sampled during active COVID-19.

V gene TRBV28 combines with J gene TRBJ2-1; 7 bases agree with TRBD1. The CDR3 spans 14 residues. Germline V gene data show CDR1 as MDHEN and CDR2 as SYDVKM. J lost 9 bases, V lost 6 bases, and 11 bases had no gene match. The CDR3 region has the DNA TGTGCCAGCAGCCGGGACAGCCTCCTTAGTGAGCAGTTCTTC. The encoded protein is CASSRDSLLSEQFF. Filled out from reference TRBV28 and TRBJ2-1, the complete variable domain reads DVKVTQSSRYLVKRTGEKVFLECVQDMDHENMFWYRQDPGLGLRLIYFSYDVKMKEKGDIPEGYSVSREKKERFSLILESASTNQTSMYLCASSRDSLLSEQFFGPGTRLTVL.

The rearrangement uses TRBV6-4 and TRBJ2-1; no reliable D call. Germline CDR1 is MRHNA and CDR2 is SNTAGT. Trimming pared 0 bases from V and 8 bases from J, leaving 8 bases between. The CDR3 runs 13 residues. The CDR3 sequence: CASSDSQIDEQFF. The CDR3, as DNA: TGTGCCAGCAGTGACTCGCAGATCGATGAGCAGTTCTTC.

V usage is TRBV3-1 (or the pseudogene TRBV3-2) and J usage is TRBJ2-1; 8 nucleotides align to TRBD1. The CDR3 spans 18 residues. Germline CDR1 reads LGHDT; CDR2 reads YNNKEL (reference sequence). V dropped 0 bases and J dropped 3; count of bases not matched to a gene: 10. CDR3 nucleotides: TGTGCCAGCAGCCAAGAAACAGGGGGGCGGGTTATCTACAATGAGCAGTTCTTC. Encoded protein: CASSQETGGRVIYNEQFF.

Only one count was recorded for this clone. The chain recombines TRBV4-2 with TRBJ2-5, with D perhaps TRBD2 (7 bases). The CDR3 covers 17 residues. In germline, CDR1 is LGHNA, CDR2 YNFKEQ. Trimming shortened V by 3 bases and J by 4 bases, and 21 bases separated the two germline ends. DNA for the CDR3: TGTGCCAGCAGCCACAGAAATCTAGCGGAGGGGGGAGAGACCCAGTACTTC. This encodes CASSHRNLAEGGETQYF.

As to this clone: The junction and the germline gene differ at one end; a read error may be behind it. The chain combines TRBV7-7 with TRBJ1-6; maybe TRBD1 (5 bases). There are 17 residues in the CDR3. Germline CDR1 and CDR2: SSHAT and FNYEAQ (reference sequence). CDR3 region: CASSFCGREGNNSPLHF. Here the CDR3 DNA reads TGTGCTAGCAGCTTCTGTGGCAGGGAGGGTAATAATTCACCCCTCCACTTT.

In this sample, this clone turned up once. Mismatch with germline at one junction end may stem from a read error. The chain carries TRBV7-7 and TRBJ2-2, with D possibly being TRBD2 (5 bases). Germline V gene data show CDR1 as SSHAT and CDR2 as FNYEAQ (reference sequence). The CDR3 totals 15 residues. The CDR3 nucleotides are TGTGCTAGCAGCCAAGACTACCTTGGAAGCGGGGAGCTGTTTTTT. This sequence encodes CASSQDYLGSGELFF.

The V gene is TRBV5-1, the J gene TRBJ2-7; D is ambiguous. This CDR3 is 13 amino acids long. Germline values: CDR1 SGHRS, CDR2 YFSETQ. The ends were cut back, 2 bases at V and 2 bases at J, with 8 bases in the middle. The CDR3 here is CASSLGVAYEQYF. The CDR3 DNA sequence: TGCGCCAGCAGCTTAGGAGTTGCCTACGAGCAGTACTTC.

This clone was seen a handful of times. The genes are TRBV4-2 and TRBJ2-7, with a tentative D call TRBD2 (6 bases). This CDR3 has 15 amino acids. Germline CDR1 is LGHNA and CDR2 is YNFKEQ. Between the trimmed V and J ends, which lost 0 bases and 2 bases, there was a span of 11 bases. CDR3 loop: CASSQDFPGAYEQYF. For the CDR3, the DNA is TGTGCCAGCAGCCAAGATTTTCCGGGAGCCTACGAGCAGTACTTC.

The J gene is TRBJ2-3, the V gene TRBV13; D is perhaps TRBD2 (5 bases). Germline loops: CDR1 PRHDT, CDR2 FYEKMQ (reference sequence). V was pared by 0 bases and J by 1 base, with 8 bases between. The CDR3 length is 15 residues. The CDR3 spells CASSLGVGGTDTQYF. Written as DNA, the CDR3 is TGTGCCAGCAGCTTAGGGGTCGGGGGCACAGATACGCAGTATTTT. Together with reference TRBV13 and TRBJ2-3, the CDR3 gives the full variable domain: AAGVIQSPRHLIKEKRETATLKCYPIPRHDTVYWYQQGPGQDPQFLISFYEKMQSDKGSIPDRFSAQQFSDYHSELNMSSLELGDSALYFCASSLGVGGTDTQYFGPGTRLTVL.

The chain carries TRBV19 and TRBJ2-1; tentative D call: TRBD1 (5 bases). Between the trimmed V and J ends, which lost 3 bases and 6 bases, there was a span of 9 bases. Germline V gene data show CDR1 as LNHDA and CDR2 as SQIVND (reference sequence). The CDR3 is 13 amino acids. The CDR3 coding sequence is TGTGCCAGTAGTATCACAGGACCCAATGAGCAGTTCTTC. As protein: CASSITGPNEQFF.

The gene calls are TRBV3-1 (or the pseudogene TRBV3-2) and TRBJ2-2, with 13 bases aligning to TRBD2. Germline trimming cut 4 bases from V and 1 base from J; bases unmatched to any gene: 6. The CDR3 is made up of 18 amino acids. Germline CDR1 is LGHDT and CDR2 is YNNKEL (reference sequence). The CDR3 DNA reads TGTGCCAGCAGCCCGGGACTAGCGGGATACTGGAACACCGGGGAGCTGTTTTTT. Amino acids: CASSPGLAGYWNTGELFF.

The chain combines TRBV11-1 with TRBJ2-7, with 8 bases that match TRBD2. The length of the CDR3 is 16 residues. With V trimmed by 1 base and J by 2 bases, 7 bases remained unmatched. From germline, CDR1 is SGHAT and CDR2 FQDESV (reference sequence). CDR3 coding DNA: TGTGCCAGCAGCTTAGGCGCTAGCGGGCCCACCTACGAGCAGTACTTC. This encodes CASSLGASGPTYEQYF.

V usage is TRBV19 and J usage is TRBJ2-1; possible D gene TRBD2, 6 bases. CDR3 length equals 13 residues. V lost 7 bases and J lost 3, with 10 bases in between. Looked up from germline, CDR1 is LNHDA and CDR2 is SQIVND (reference sequence). CDR3 loop: CASTEGFYNEQFF. CDR3 nucleotides: TGTGCCAGTACGGAGGGGTTCTACAATGAGCAGTTCTTC.

V gene TRBV27 combines with J gene TRBJ1-1; perhaps TRBD1 as D (6 bases). The V end was cut by 8 bases, the J end by 5 bases, with 15 bases between. Germline V CDR1 and CDR2: MNHEY, SMNVEV (reference sequence). This CDR3 has 13 amino acids. CDR3 bases: TGTGCCAGCCGGTCCAGGGGAGGGACTGAAGCTTTCTTT. As protein: CASRSRGGTEAFF.

The J gene is TRBJ1-2, the V gene TRBV5-4; D might be TRBD1 (6 bases). This CDR3 has 13 amino acids. Trimming took off 2 bases at V and 8 bases at J, with 13 bases between the two ends. Germline CDR1 is SGHNT and CDR2 is YYREEE (reference sequence). The CDR3 coding sequence is TGTGCCAGCAGCTTAAGACAGGCATACGGCTACACCTTC. This sequence encodes CASSLRQAYGYTF.